A selection of T cell receptor beta chains follows, all from one sample in a study of blood T cell repertoires in COVID-19. The data were produced by immunoSEQ multiplex PCR, yet TCRdb's version contains in-frame clones alone and is incomplete. The sample includes 490,000 or so clones, approximately 86% of them seen just once. Sequencing input: PBMCs or T cells enriched from blood (not recorded which). These receptors were collected from a woman aged 55-69 years who had recovered from COVID-19. The CDR3 runs from the conserved cysteine through the conserved F or W. A D gene is named only where the DNA matches it firmly. For some rows the clone size is stated as once, few or many, or as a class when expanded; others skip it.

TRBJ1-4 | . | . | TRBV2 | TGTGCCAGCAGCCTTCGGACAGCCGAAAAACTGTTTTTT | CASSLRTAEKLFF
TRBJ1-6 | . | . | TRBV30 | TGTGCCTGGTCCCCCCCCCGGGGGGAAAATTCACCCCTCCACTTT | CAWSPPRGENSPLHF
TRBJ1-2 | . | . | TRBV6-5 | TGTGCCACCCGCCGGGGGAACTATGGCTACACCTTC | CATRRGNYGYTF
TRBJ1-5 | . | . | TRBV12-3/TRBV12-4 | TGTGCCAGCAGTTCCACGGCGGGGCAGCCCCAGCATTTT | CASSSTAGQPQHF
TRBJ2-5 | . | . | TRBV4-2 | TGTGCCAGCAGCCCACGAGGGGTGGGGGGACAAGAGACCCAGTACTTC | CASSPRGVGGQETQYF
TRBJ1-2 | . | TRBD1 | TRBV5-4 | TGTGCCAGCAGCCGAGGACAGGGAACTAACTATGGCTACACCTTC | CASSRGQGTNYGYTF
TRBJ1-2 | . | TRBD1 | TRBV5-1 | TGCGCCAGCAGCTGGGGGACAGGGGGAAATAACTATGGCTACACCTTC | CASSWGTGGNNYGYTF
TRBJ2-5 | . | TRBD1 | TRBV11-3 | TGTGCCAGCAGCTTACAGGGGGCAGAGACCCAGTACTTC | CASSLQGAETQYF
TRBJ1-2 | . | . | TRBV14 | TGTGCCAGCAGCCCCGGGATTTCCTATGGCTACACCTTC | CASSPGISYGYTF
TRBJ2-5 | . | . | TRBV4-1 | TGCGCCAGCAGCCAGCAGCCAGGGGTTGTCCAGTACTTC | CASSQQPGVVQYF
TRBJ1-2 | . | . | TRBV25-1 | TGTGCCAGCAGTCCCTCTCGACAGGTTAACCGCTATGGCTACACCTTC | CASSPSRQVNRYGYTF
TRBJ2-7 | . | . | TRBV14 | TGTGCCAGCAGCCGGTCCTTGACTCGCGAGCAGTACTTC | CASSRSLTREQYF
TRBJ1-1 | . | TRBD1 | TRBV27 | TGTGCCAGCAGAAGATGGCTGGTCGGGCCGCCAGGGGGGACTGAAGCTTTCTTT | CASRRWLVGPPGGTEAFF
TRBJ2-2 | . | . | TRBV27 | TGTGCCGCAGGGGTGAGCTTAACGAACACCGGGGAGCTGTTTTTT | CAAGVSLTNTGELFF
TRBJ2-6 | . | TRBD1 | TRBV3-1/TRBV3-2 | TGTGCCAGCAGTCGACAGGGGGCAAACTCTGGGGCCAACGTCCTGACTTTC | CASSRQGANSGANVLTF
TRBJ2-3 | . | . | TRBV6-5 | TGTGCCACCCATGACGACAGCATGAGGTTAGATACGCAGTATTTT | CATHDDSMRLDTQYF
TRBJ1-1 | . | . | TRBV30 | TGTGCCTGGAACTCGAACACTGAAGCTTTCTTT | CAWNSNTEAFF
TRBJ2-1 | once | TRBD2 | TRBV5-6 | TGTGCCAGCATGGCGGGGGGGCGCGATGAGCAGTTCTTC | CASMAGGRDEQFF
TRBJ2-3 | . | TRBD2 | TRBV4-2 | TGTGCCAGCAGCCAAGATGTAACTAGCGGGGGGGCCGTTCCAGATACGCAGTATTTT | CASSQDVTSGGAVPDTQYF
TRBJ1-1 | . | . | TRBV19 | TGTGCCAGTAGTATTACGGGCACTGAAGCTTTCTTT | CASSITGTEAFF
TRBJ2-2 | . | . | TRBV19 | TGTGCCAGTAGTATTGATGTTAGCGGGGAGCTGTTTTTT | CASSIDVSGELFF
TRBJ2-1 | . | TRBD1 | TRBV10-1 | TGCGCCAGCTCTGCCCCCGGGACAGCTTCCTACAATGAGCAGTTCTTC | CASSAPGTASYNEQFF
TRBJ1-1 | . | TRBD1 | TRBV10-3 | TGTGCCATCATCAGACAGGGAGAAGCTTTCTTT | CAIIRQGEAFF
TRBJ1-2 | once | . | TRBV12-3/TRBV12-4 | TGTGCCAGCAGTTTGCAGGCTAACTATGGCTACACCTTC | CASSLQANYGYTF
TRBJ2-5 | . | . | TRBV5-1 | TGCGCCAGCAGCTTGGATGGGGGAGGTACGGAGACCCAGTACTTC | CASSLDGGGTETQYF
TRBJ2-2 | . | TRBD1 | TRBV6-5 | TGTGCCAGCAGGAAGGGGGCCACCGGGGAGCTGTTTTTT | CASRKGATGELFF
TRBJ1-1 | . | TRBD1 | TRBV7-8 | TGTGCCAGCAGCTTAAGAGGGGGCTTGGCTGAAGCTTTCTTT | CASSLRGGLAEAFF
TRBJ2-1 | . | . | TRBV29-1 | TGCAGCGCAATAGAAGACAATGAGCAGTTCTTC | CSAIEDNEQFF
TRBJ1-1 | . | TRBD1 | TRBV6-6 | TGTGCCAGCAGGGGGGACAGGGGTTTCACTGAAGCTTTCTTT | CASRGDRGFTEAFF
TRBJ2-7 | . | . | TRBV27 | TGTGCCAGCAGTTATACGGAGAGCTCCTACGAGCAGTACTTC | CASSYTESSYEQYF
TRBJ1-6 | . | . | TRBV5-1 | TGCGCCAGCAGCTTGGCCCCCTTGAGCTCCTATAATTCACCCCTCCACTTT | CASSLAPLSSYNSPLHF
TRBJ2-3 | . | . | TRBV5-1 | TGCGCCAGCAGCCGTATGGATACGCAGTATTTT | CASSRMDTQYF
TRBJ2-7 | . | TRBD1 | TRBV29-1 | TGCAGCGTTGGGGACAGGACCCCCTACGAGCAGTACTTC | CSVGDRTPYEQYF
TRBJ1-2 | . | . | TRBV3-1/TRBV3-2 | TGTGCCAGCAACCAGGGGCCATTAGGTGGCTACACCTTC | CASNQGPLGGYTF
TRBJ1-6 | . | . | TRBV6-5 | TGTGCCAGCAGTTCTACAGGGAGTCCTTCACCCCTCCACTTT | CASSSTGSPSPLHF
TRBJ2-5 | once | TRBD1 | TRBV7-2 | TGTGCCAGCAGCCACGTGGGACAGTGGCAGACCCAGTACTTC | CASSHVGQWQTQYF
TRBJ2-1 | . | TRBD2 | TRBV28 | TGTGCCAGCAGTTTCGCAGCGGGGGGGCAGGGTGAGCAGTTCTTC | CASSFAAGGQGEQFF
TRBJ1-2 | . | . | TRBV11-2 | TGTGCCAGCAGCTTTGAAAACGGGATCTATGGCTACACCTTC | CASSFENGIYGYTF
TRBJ2-3 | . | . | TRBV19 | TGTGCCAGTAGCGCGGACCAGGGATGGGATACGCAGTATTTT | CASSADQGWDTQYF
TRBJ1-6 | few | TRBD1 | TRBV7-2 | TGTGCCAGCAGCTTCGCAGGGGGGAGTAATTCACCCCTCCACTTT | CASSFAGGSNSPLHF
TRBJ1-3 | . | . | TRBV2 | TGTGCCAGCAGAGAATCGGGACACTTATACTCTGGAAACACCATATATTTT | CASRESGHLYSGNTIYF
TRBJ1-6 | . | . | TRBV3-1/TRBV3-2 | TGTGCCAGCAGGGACAGCTCCTATAATTCACCCCTCCACTTT | CASRDSSYNSPLHF
TRBJ1-4 | . | TRBD1 | TRBV12-3/TRBV12-4 | TGTGCCAGCAGGACAGGGCAAAGAAAACTGTTTTTT | CASRTGQRKLFF
TRBJ2-3 | . | TRBD2 | TRBV10-3 | TGTGCCGGTAGCGGGGGCCCGGCGTACCCCACAGATACGCAGTATTTT | CAGSGGPAYPTDTQYF
TRBJ2-3 | once | TRBD2 | TRBV3-1/TRBV3-2 | TGTGCCAGCTCGGGACTACCAACAGATACGCAGTATTTT | CASSGLPTDTQYF
TRBJ2-1 | few | . | TRBV14 | TGTGCCAGCAGCCACTTGACAGGATTCGTTTACAATGAGCAGTTCTTC | CASSHLTGFVYNEQFF
TRBJ2-2 | . | TRBD2 | TRBV24-1 | TGTGCCACCAGTGATTCCCGGACTAGCGGGGTCACCGGGGAGCTGTTTTTT | CATSDSRTSGVTGELFF
TRBJ2-3 | . | TRBD1 | TRBV10-2 | TGCGCCACCCGTCCCACAGGGGGCACAGATACGCAGTATTTT | CATRPTGGTDTQYF
TRBJ2-5 | . | . | TRBV28 | TGTGCCAGCAGTTCCCGGGTCCGGGGGGCTCGAGAGACCCAGTACTTC | CASSSRVRGARETQYF
TRBJ2-7 | . | TRBD1 | TRBV12-5 | TGTGCTAGTGGGGAGCCGGGACAGGGGACCCCCACTCCTTACGAGCAGTACTTC | CASGEPGQGTPTPYEQYF
TRBJ1-3 | . | TRBD1 | TRBV30 | TGTGCCTGGGCTTATCCCGGGACAGGGCTCTCTGGAAACACCATATATTTT | CAWAYPGTGLSGNTIYF